This T cell receptor (beta chain) was sequenced during a study of blood T cell repertoires in COVID-19. Under the authors' procedure: Reference gene primers were amplified, and this amplification served to estimate nucleated cell counts. Profiled with immunoSEQ multiplex PCR; TCRdb holds only in-frame clones, not every one. V, J and clone size derive from that table, while D and trimming were established from the DNA sequence. The top ten clones hold about 10% of a sample with about 300,000 clones, 86% of them seen once. The CDR3 covers 13 residues. Trimming removed 3 bases from V and 5 bases from J, with 10 bases in between.

The chain joins TRBV12-3 or TRBV12-4 to TRBJ1-1; no clear D gene. This sequence originates from a woman under 30 who had recovered from COVID-19. The sample consisted of PBMCs or T cells enriched from blood (not recorded which). The CDR3 nucleotides are TGTGCCAGCAGTTTTTCTGGTCGGACTGAAGCTTTCTTT. Translated, it gives CASSFSGRTEAFF.